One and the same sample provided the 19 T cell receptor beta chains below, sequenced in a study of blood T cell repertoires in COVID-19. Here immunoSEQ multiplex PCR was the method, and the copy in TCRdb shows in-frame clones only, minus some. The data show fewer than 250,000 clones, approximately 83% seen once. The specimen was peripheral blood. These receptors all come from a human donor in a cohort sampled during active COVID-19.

The CDR3 DNA reads TGCGCCAGCAGTTTTAATATAGAGCAGCCCCAGCATTTT. Amino acid sequence: CASSFNIEQPQHF. The gene calls are TRBV5-1 and TRBJ1-5; D is uncertain. The CDR3 covers 13 residues. Per the germline V gene, CDR1 is SGHRS and CDR2 is YFSETQ. Trimming pared 5 bases from V and 7 bases from J, leaving 13 bases between.

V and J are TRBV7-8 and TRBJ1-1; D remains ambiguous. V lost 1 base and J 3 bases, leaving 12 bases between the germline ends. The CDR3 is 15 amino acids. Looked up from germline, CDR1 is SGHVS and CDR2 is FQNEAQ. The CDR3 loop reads CASSLEPREDTEAFF. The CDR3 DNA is TGTGCCAGCAGCTTAGAGCCCCGTGAGGACACTGAAGCTTTCTTT.

The CDR3 region has the DNA TGTGCCAGCAGCCGCCCTTTGGGGACTAGCGGGAGGGTAATCCCGGATACGCAGTATTTT. Its protein product is CASSRPLGTSGRVIPDTQYF. This chain uses TRBV5-4 with TRBJ2-3; 16 bases line up with TRBD2. J lost 6 bases, V lost 4 bases, and 17 bases had no gene match. CDR1 and CDR2 from the germline V gene are SGHNT and YYREEE (reference sequence). This CDR3 spans 20 amino acids.

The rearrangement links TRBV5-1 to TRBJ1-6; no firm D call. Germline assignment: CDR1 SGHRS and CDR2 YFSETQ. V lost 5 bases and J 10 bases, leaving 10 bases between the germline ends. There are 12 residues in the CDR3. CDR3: CASSPAGSPLHF. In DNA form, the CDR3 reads TGCGCCAGCAGTCCGGCGGGGTCACCCCTCCACTTT.

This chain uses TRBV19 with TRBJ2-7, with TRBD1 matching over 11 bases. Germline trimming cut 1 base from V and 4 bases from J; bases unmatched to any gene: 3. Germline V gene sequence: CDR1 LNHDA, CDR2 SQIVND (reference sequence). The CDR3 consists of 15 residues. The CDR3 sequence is CASSIGGQGVYEQYF. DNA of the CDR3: TGTGCCAGTAGTATAGGGGGACAGGGGGTGTACGAGCAGTACTTC.

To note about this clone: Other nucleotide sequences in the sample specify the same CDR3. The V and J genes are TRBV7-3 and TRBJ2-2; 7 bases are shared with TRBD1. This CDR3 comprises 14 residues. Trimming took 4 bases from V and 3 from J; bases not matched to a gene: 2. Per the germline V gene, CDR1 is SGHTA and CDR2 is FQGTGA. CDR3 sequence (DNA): TGTGCCAGCAGCTGGGGGACAGACACCGGGGAGCTGTTTTTT. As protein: CASSWGTDTGELFF.

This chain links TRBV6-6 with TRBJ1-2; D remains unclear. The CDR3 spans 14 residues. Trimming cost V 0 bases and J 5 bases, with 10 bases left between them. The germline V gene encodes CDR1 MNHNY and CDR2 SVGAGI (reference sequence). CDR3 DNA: TGTGCCAGCAGTTACTCGAAGCGTTTGTATGGCTACACCTTC. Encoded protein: CASSYSKRLYGYTF.

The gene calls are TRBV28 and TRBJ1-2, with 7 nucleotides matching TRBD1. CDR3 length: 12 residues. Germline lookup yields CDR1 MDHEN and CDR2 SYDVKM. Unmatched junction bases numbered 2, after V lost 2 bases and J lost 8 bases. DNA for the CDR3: TGTGCCAGCAGTTTAGACAGGGAGGGCTACACCTTC. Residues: CASSLDREGYTF.

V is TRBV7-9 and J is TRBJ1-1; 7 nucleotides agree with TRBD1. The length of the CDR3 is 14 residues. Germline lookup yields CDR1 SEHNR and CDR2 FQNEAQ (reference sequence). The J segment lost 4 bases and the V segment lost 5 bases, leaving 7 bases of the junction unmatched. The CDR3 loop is CASSRGGGGTEAFF. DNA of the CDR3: TGTGCCAGCAGCAGAGGGGGCGGCGGCACTGAAGCTTTCTTT.

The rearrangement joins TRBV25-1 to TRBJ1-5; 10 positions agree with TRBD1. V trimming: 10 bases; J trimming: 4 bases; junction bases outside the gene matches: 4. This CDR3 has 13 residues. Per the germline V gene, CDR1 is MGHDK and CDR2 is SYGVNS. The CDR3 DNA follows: TGTGCCACTTCGGACAGGGGGAATCAGCCCCAGCATTTT. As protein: CATSDRGNQPQHF.

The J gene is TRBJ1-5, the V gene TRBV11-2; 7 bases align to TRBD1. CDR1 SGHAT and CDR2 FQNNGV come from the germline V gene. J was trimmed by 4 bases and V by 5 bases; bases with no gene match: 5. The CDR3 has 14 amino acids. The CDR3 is CASSRDRTNQPQHF. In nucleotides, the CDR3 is TGTGCCAGCAGCCGGGACAGAACTAATCAGCCCCAGCATTTT.

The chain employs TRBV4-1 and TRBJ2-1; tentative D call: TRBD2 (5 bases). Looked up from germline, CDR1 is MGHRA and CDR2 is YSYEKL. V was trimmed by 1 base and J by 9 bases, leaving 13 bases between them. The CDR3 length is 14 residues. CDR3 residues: CASSQVDPAGEQFF. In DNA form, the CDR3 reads TGCGCCAGCAGCCAAGTTGACCCGGCGGGTGAGCAGTTCTTC.

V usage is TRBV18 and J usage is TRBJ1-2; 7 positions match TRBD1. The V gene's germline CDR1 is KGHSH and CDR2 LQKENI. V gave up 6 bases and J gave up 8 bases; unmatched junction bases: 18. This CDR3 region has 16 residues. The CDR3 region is CASSLTPTGRGGGYTF. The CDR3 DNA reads TGTGCCAGCTCGTTAACTCCGACAGGGCGTGGAGGGGGCTACACCTTC.

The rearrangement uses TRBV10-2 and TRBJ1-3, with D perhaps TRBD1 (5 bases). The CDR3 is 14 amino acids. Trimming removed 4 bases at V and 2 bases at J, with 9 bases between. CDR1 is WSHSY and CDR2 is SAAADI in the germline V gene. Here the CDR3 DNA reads TGCGCCAGCAGTGCTGTACAGGCTGGAAACACCATATATTTT. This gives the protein CASSAVQAGNTIYF.

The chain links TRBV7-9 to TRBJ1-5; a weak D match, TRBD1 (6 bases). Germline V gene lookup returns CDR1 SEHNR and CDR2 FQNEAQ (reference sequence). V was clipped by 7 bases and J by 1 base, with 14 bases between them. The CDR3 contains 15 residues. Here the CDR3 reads CASTTPGASNQPQHF. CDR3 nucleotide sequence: TGTGCCAGCACCACCCCAGGGGCGAGCAATCAGCCCCAGCATTTT.

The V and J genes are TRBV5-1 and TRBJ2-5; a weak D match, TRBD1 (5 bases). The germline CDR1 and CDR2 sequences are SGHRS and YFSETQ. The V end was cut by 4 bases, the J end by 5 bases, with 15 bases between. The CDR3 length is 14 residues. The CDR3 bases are TGCGCCAGCAGCCGAGGCAGGGCCGGGGAGACCCAGTACTTC. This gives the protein CASSRGRAGETQYF.

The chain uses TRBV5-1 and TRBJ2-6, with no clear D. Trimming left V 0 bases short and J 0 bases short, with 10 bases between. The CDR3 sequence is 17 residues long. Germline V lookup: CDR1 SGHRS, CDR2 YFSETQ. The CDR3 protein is CASSLAEQSSGANVLTF. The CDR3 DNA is TGCGCCAGCAGCTTGGCAGAACAGAGCTCTGGGGCCAACGTCCTGACTTTC.

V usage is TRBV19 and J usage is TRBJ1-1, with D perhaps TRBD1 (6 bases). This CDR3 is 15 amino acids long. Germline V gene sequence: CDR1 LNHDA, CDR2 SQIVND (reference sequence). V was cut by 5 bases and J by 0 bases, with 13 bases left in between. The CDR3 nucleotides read TGTGCCAGTAGTTCCTCGACAGGATTGAACACTGAAGCTTTCTTT. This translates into CASSSSTGLNTEAFF.

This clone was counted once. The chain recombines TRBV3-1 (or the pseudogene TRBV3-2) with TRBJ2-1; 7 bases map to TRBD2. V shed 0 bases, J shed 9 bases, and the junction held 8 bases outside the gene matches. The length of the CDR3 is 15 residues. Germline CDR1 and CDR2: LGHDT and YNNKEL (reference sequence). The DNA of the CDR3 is TGTGCCAGCAGCCAAGAGGCGGGAGTCAAAAGTGAGCAGTTCTTC. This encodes CASSQEAGVKSEQFF.